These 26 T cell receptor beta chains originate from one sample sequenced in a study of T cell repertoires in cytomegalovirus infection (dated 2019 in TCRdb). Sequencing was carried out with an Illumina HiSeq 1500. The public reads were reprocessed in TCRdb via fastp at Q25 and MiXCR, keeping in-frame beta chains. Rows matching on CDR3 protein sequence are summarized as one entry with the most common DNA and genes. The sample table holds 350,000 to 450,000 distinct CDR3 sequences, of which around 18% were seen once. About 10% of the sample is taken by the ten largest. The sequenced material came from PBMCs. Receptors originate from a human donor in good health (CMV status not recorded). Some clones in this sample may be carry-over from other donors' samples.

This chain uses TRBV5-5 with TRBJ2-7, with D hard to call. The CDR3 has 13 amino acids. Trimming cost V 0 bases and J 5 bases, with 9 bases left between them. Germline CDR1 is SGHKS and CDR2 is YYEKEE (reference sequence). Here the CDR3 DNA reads TGTGCCAGCAGCTTGGGGGAACGGGACGAGCAGTACTTC. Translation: CASSLGERDEQYF.

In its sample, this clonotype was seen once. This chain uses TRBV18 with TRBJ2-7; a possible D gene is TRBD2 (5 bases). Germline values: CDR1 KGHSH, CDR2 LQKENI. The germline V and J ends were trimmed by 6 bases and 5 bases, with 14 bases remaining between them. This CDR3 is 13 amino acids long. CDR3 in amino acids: CASSDGLNNEQYF. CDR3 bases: TGTGCCAGCTCCGATGGACTGAACAACGAGCAGTACTTC.

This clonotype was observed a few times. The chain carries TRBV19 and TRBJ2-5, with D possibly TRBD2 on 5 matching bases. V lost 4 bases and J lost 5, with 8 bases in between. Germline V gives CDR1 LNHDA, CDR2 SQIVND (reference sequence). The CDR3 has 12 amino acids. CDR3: CASSKRGETQYF. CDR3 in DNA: TGTGCCAGTAGTAAAAGAGGGGAGACCCAGTACTTC. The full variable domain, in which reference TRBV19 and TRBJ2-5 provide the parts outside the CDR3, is DGGITQSPKYLFRKEGQNVTLSCEQNLNHDAMYWYRQDPGQGLRLIYYSQIVNDFQKGDIAEGYSVSREKKESFPLTVTSAQKNPTAFYLCASSKRGETQYFGPGTRLLVL.

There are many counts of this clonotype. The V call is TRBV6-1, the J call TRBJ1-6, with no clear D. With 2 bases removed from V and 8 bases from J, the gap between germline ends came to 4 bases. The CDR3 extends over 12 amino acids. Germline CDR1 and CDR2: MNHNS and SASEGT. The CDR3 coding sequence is TGTGCCAGCAGTGAACCAGATTCACCCCTCCACTTT. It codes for CASSEPDSPLHF.

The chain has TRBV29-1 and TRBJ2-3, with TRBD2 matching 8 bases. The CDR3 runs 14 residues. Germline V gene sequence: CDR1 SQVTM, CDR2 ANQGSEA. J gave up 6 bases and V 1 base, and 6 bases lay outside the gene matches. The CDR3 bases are TGCAGCGTTGAAGGGCCCAGCGGGAGCGATACGCAGTATTTT. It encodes CSVEGPSGSDTQYF.

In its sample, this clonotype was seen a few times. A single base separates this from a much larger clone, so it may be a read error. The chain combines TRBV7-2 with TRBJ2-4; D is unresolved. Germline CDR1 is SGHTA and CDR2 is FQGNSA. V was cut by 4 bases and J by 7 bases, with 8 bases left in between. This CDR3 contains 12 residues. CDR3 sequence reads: CASSYQGNIQYF. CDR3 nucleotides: TGTGCCAGCAGCTACCAAGGGAACATTCAGTACTTC.

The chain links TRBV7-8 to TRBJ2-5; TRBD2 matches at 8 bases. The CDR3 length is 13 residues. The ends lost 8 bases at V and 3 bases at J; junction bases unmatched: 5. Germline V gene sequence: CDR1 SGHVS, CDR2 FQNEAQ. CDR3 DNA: TGTGCCAGCGAATTTAGCGGGGAAGAGACCCAGTACTTC. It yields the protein CASEFSGEETQYF. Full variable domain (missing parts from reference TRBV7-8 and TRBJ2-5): GAGVSQSPRYKVAKRGQDVALRCDPISGHVSLFWYQQALGQGPEFLTYFQNEAQLDKSGLPSDRFFAERPEGSVSTLKIQRTQQEDSAVYLCASEFSGEETQYFGPGTRLLVL.

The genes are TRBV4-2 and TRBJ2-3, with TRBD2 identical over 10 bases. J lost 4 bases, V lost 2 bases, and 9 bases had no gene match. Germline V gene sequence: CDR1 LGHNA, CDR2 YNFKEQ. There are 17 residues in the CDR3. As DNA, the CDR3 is TGTGCCAGCAGCCAAAACCTAGCGGGAGAGGAGTCAGATACGCAGTATTTT. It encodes CASSQNLAGEESDTQYF.

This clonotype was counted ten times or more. CDR3: CAWSYGTDTQYF. CDR3 in DNA: TGTGCCTGGAGCTATGGCACAGATACGCAGTATTTT. The V gene is TRBV30, the J gene TRBJ2-3; D gene unclear. The CDR3 spans 12 residues. Trimming removed 3 bases at V and 1 base at J, with 5 bases between. Germline V lookup: CDR1 GTSNPN, CDR2 SVGIG (reference sequence).

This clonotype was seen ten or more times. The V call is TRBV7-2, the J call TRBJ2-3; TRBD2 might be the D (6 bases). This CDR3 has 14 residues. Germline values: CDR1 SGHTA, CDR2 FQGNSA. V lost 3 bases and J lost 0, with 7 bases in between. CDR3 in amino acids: CASSFGTSTDTQYF. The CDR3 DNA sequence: TGTGCCAGCAGCTTCGGGACTAGCACAGATACGCAGTATTTT.

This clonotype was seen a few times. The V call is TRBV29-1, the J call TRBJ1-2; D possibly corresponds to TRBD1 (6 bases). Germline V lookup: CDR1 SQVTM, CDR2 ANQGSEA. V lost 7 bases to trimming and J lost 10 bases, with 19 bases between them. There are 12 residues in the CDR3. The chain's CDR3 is CSGLMGGLTYTF. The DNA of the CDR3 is TGCAGCGGACTAATGGGGGGCCTAACCTACACCTTC. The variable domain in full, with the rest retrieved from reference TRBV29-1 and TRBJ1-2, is SAVISQKPSRDICQRGTSLTIQCQVDSQVTMMFWYRQQPGQSLTLIATANQGSEATYESGFVIDKFPISRPNLTFSTLTVSNMSPEDSSIYLCSGLMGGLTYTFGSGTRLTVV.

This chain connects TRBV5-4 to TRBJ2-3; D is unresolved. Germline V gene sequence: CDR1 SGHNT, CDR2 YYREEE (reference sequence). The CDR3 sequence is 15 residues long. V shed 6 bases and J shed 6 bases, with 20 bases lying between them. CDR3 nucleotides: TGTGCCAGCACCCCTCCCTTGGCCCGACCGGATACGCAGTATTTT. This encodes CASTPPLARPDTQYF. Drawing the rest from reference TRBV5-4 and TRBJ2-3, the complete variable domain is ETGVTQSPTHLIKTRGQQVTLRCSSQSGHNTVSWYQQALGQGPQFIFQYYREEENGRGNFPPRFSGLQFPNYSSELNVNALELDDSALYLCASTPPLARPDTQYFGPGTRLTVL.

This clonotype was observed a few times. The CDR3 coding sequence is TGCAGCGTAGATAGCGGGGGGGGGTTTGATGAGCAGTTCTTC. This gives the protein CSVDSGGGFDEQFF. This chain connects TRBV29-1 to TRBJ2-1; 11 bases line up with TRBD2. The germline V gene encodes CDR1 SQVTM and CDR2 ANQGSEA. V dropped 6 bases and J dropped 8; count of bases not matched to a gene: 9. The CDR3 spans 14 residues.

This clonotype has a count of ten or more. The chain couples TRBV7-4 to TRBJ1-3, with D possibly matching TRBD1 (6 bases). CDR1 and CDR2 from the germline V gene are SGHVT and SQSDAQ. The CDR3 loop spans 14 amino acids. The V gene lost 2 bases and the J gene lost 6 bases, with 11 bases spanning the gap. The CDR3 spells CASSLWGHINTIYF. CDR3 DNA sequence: TGTGCCAGCAGCTTATGGGGACACATAAACACCATATATTTT.

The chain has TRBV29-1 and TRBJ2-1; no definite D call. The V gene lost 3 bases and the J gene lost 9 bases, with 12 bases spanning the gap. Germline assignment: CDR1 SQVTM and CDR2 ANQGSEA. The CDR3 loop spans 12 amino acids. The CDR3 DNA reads TGCAGCGTTGATTCCAGGTTTGCTGAGCAGTTCTTC. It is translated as CSVDSRFAEQFF.

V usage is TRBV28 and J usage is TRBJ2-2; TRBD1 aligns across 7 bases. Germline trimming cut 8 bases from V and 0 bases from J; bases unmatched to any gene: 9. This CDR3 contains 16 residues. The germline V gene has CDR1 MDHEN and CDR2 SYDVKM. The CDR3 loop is CASPPPGTANTGELFF. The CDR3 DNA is TGTGCCAGCCCCCCCCCCGGGACAGCGAACACCGGGGAGCTGTTTTTT.

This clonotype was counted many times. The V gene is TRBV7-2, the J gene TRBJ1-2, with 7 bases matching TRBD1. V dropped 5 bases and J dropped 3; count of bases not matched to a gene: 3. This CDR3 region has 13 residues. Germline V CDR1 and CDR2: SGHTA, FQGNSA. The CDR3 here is CASSHRGDYGYTF. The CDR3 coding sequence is TGTGCCAGCAGCCACAGGGGCGACTATGGCTACACCTTC. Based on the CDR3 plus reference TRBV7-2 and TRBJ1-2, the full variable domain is GAGVSQSPSNKVTEKGKDVELRCDPISGHTALYWYRQSLGQGLEFLIYFQGNSAPDKSGLPSDRFSAERTGGSVSTLTIQRTQQEDSAVYLCASSHRGDYGYTFGSGTRLTVV.

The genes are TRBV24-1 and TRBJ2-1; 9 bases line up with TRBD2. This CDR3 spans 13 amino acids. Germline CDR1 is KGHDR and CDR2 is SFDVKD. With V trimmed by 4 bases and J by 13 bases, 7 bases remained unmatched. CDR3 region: CATSESPLAGQFF. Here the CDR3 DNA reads TGTGCCACCAGTGAGTCACCACTAGCGGGTCAGTTCTTC.

The CDR3 DNA reads TGCGCCAGCTCTAGCGACAGGGGGCCAGATACGCAGTATTTT. This sequence encodes CASSSDRGPDTQYF. This chain connects TRBV5-1 to TRBJ2-3, with 10 bases identical to TRBD1. The ends lost 7 bases at V and 4 bases at J; junction bases unmatched: 6. Germline V gene data show CDR1 as SGHRS and CDR2 as YFSETQ. The CDR3 has 14 amino acids.

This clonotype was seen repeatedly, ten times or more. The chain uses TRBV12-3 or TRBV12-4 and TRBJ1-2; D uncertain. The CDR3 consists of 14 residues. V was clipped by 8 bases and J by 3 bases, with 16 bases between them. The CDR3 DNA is TGTGCCAGCGCTAGAGGCCCCGCGGACTATGGCTACACCTTC. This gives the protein CASARGPADYGYTF.

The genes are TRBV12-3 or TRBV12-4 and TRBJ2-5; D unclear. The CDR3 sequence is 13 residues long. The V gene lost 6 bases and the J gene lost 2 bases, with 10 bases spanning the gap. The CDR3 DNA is TGTGCCAGCAGCCGAGCGCAGCAAGAGACCCAGTACTTC. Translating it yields CASSRAQQETQYF.

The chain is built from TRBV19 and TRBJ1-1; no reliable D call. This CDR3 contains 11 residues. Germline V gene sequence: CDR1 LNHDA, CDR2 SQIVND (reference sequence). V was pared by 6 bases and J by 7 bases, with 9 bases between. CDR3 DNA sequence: TGTGCCAGTAGAGAGAAGAATGAAGCTTTCTTT. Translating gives CASREKNEAFF. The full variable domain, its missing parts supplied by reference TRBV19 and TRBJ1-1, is DGGITQSPKYLFRKEGQNVTLSCEQNLNHDAMYWYRQDPGQGLRLIYYSQIVNDFQKGDIAEGYSVSREKKESFPLTVTSAQKNPTAFYLCASREKNEAFFGQGTRLTVV.

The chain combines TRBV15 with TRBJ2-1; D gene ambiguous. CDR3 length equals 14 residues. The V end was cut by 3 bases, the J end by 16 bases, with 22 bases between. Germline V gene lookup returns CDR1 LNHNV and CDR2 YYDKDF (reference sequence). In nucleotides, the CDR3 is TGTGCCACCAGCAGTGGTGACCGGTGGGCCTCCCCATTCTTC. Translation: CATSSGDRWASPFF.

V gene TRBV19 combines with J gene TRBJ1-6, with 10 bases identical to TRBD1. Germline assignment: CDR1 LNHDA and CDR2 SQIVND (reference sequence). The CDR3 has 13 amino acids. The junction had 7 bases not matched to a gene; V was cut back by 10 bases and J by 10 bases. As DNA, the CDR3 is TGTGCCACTCAGGACAGGGGGAGCTCACCCCTCCACTTT. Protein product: CATQDRGSSPLHF.

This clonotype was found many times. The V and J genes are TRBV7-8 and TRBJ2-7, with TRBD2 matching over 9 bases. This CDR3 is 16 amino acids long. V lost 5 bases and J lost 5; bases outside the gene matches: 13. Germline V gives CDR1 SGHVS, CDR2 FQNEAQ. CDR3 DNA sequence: TGTGCCAGCAGCCGTCTAGGTAGCGGGAGTTGGAACGAGCAGTACTTC. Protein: CASSRLGSGSWNEQYF.

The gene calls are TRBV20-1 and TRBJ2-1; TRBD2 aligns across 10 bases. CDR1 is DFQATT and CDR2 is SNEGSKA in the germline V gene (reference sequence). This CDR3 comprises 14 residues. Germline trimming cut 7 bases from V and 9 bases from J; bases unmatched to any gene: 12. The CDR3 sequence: CSGSTSGLSGEQFF. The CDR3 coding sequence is TGCAGTGGGTCGACTAGCGGGTTGAGTGGTGAGCAGTTCTTC.